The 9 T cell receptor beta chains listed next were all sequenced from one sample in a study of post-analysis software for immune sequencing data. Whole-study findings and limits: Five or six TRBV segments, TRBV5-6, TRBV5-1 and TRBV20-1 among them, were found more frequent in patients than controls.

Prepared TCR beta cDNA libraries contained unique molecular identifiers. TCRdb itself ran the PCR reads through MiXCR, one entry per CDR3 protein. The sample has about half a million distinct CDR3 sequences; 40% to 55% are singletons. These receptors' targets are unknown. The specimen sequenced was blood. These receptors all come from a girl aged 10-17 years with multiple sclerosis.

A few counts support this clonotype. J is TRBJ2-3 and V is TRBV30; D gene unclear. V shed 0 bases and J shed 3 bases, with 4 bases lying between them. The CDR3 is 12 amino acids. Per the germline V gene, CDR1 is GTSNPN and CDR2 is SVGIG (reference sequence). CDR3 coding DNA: TGTGCCTGGAGTGTACGAACAGATACGCAGTATTTT. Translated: CAWSVRTDTQYF.

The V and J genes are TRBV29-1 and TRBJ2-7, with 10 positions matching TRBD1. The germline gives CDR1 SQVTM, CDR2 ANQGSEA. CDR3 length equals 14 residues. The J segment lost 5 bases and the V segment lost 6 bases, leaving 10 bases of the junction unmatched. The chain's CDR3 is CSVVRDRGRNEQYF. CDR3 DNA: TGCAGCGTCGTTCGGGACAGGGGCCGAAACGAGCAGTACTTC.

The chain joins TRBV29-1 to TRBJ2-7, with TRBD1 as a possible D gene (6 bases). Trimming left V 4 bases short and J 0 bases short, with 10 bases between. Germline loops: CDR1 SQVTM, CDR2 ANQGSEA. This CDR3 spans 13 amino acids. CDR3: CSVVARGSYEQYF. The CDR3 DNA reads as TGCAGCGTTGTCGCCAGGGGCTCCTACGAGCAGTACTTC.

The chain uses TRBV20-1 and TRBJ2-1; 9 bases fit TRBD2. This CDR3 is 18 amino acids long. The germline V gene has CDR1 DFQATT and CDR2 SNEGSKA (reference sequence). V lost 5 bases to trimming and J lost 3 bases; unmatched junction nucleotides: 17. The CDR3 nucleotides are TGCAGTGCTCCCCAGGGTAGCGGGAGAGGGGGTCGCTACAATGAGCAGTTCTTC. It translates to CSAPQGSGRGGRYNEQFF.

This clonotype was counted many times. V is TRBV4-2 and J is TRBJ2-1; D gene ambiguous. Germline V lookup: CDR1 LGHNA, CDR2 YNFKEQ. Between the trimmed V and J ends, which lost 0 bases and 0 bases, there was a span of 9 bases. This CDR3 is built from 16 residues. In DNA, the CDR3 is TGTGCCAGCAGCCAAGATTTGGCAGGCTCCTACAATGAGCAGTTCTTC. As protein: CASSQDLAGSYNEQFF.

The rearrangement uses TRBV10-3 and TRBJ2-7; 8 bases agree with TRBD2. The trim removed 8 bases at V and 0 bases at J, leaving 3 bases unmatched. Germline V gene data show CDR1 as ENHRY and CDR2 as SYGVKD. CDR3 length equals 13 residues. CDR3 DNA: TGTGCCATCGCTACTAGCGGCTCCTACGAGCAGTACTTC. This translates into CAIATSGSYEQYF.

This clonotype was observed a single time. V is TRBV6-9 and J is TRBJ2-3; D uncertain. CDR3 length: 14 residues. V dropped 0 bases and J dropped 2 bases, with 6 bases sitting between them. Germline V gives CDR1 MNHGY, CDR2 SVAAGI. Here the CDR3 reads CASSYSPTTDTQYF. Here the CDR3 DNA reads TGTGCCAGCAGTTATTCCCCGACCACAGATACGCAGTATTTT.

The CDR3 nucleotides read TGTGCCAGTAGCACCCCAAAGACTAGCGGGAGTTGGACAGATACGCAGTATTTT. Translation gives CASSTPKTSGSWTDTQYF. The chain employs TRBV19 and TRBJ2-3, with 12 nucleotides matching TRBD2. CDR3 length: 18 residues. V lost 6 bases to trimming and J lost 3 bases; unmatched junction nucleotides: 13. The V gene's germline CDR1 is LNHDA and CDR2 SQIVND (reference sequence).

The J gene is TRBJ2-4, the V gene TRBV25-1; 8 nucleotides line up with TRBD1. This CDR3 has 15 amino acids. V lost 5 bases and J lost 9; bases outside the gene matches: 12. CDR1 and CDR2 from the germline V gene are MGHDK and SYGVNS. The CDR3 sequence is CASSPSTGASGIQYF. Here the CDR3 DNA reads TGTGCCAGCAGTCCCTCGACAGGGGCTTCAGGCATTCAGTACTTC.